These 12 T cell receptor beta chains came from one sample sequenced in a study of OX40 agonist ivuxolimab in advanced cancers. Sequencing was performed with immunoSEQ multiplex PCR; in TCRdb, only in-frame clones are kept and a portion is missing. The sample includes around 95,000 clones, about nine tenths of them seen just once. This specimen was CD4+ or CD8+ T cells sorted from blood, taken in a trial of the OX40 agonist ivuxolimab. Every receptor here comes from an adult with an advanced solid tumor such as melanoma, head and neck, liver or kidney cancer.

The chain carries TRBV6-5 and TRBJ2-7, with unresolved D. Germline V gene data show CDR1 as MNHEY and CDR2 as SVGAGI. Trimming removed 2 bases from V and 1 base from J, with 6 bases in between. CDR3 length: 13 amino acids. Here the CDR3 DNA reads TGTGCCAGCAGTTACCTGGAGTCCTACGAGCAGTACTTC. Protein product: CASSYLESYEQYF.

The chain carries TRBV9 and TRBJ1-3, with D possibly being TRBD1 (5 bases). The CDR3 is made up of 14 amino acids. Trimming left V 0 bases short and J 4 bases short, with 8 bases between. The germline gives CDR1 SGDLS, CDR2 YYNGEE. The CDR3 bases are TGTGCCAGCAGCGTAGTGGAGGGGGGAAACACCATATATTTT. This gives the protein CASSVVEGGNTIYF.

The chain employs TRBV5-1 and TRBJ2-1; 8 bases map to TRBD1. V shed 0 bases, J shed 6 bases, and the junction held 2 bases outside the gene matches. In germline, CDR1 is SGHRS, CDR2 YFSETQ. The CDR3 sequence is 14 residues long. CDR3 DNA sequence: TGCGCCAGCAGCTTGGGACAGGGGCTCAATGAGCAGTTCTTC. Amino acid sequence: CASSLGQGLNEQFF.

The chain links TRBV14 to TRBJ2-3; D is undetermined. CDR1 SGHDN and CDR2 FVKESK come from the germline V gene. Trimming removed 4 bases from V and 2 bases from J, with 16 bases in between. The CDR3 totals 16 residues. CDR3 loop: CASSPGGVRSTDTQYF. Here the CDR3 DNA reads TGTGCCAGCAGCCCGGGCGGTGTCCGATCCACAGATACGCAGTATTTT. Full variable domain (outside the CDR3, taken from reference TRBV14 and TRBJ2-3): EAGVTQFPSHSVIEKGQTVTLRCDPISGHDNLYWYRRVMGKEIKFLLHFVKESKQDESGMPNNRFLAERTGGTYSTLKVQPAELEDSGVYFCASSPGGVRSTDTQYFGPGTRLTVL.

V usage is TRBV19 and J usage is TRBJ1-4; D uncertain. Between the trimmed V and J ends, which lost 2 bases and 7 bases, there was a span of 2 bases. The CDR3 runs to 11 residues. Germline values: CDR1 LNHDA, CDR2 SQIVND (reference sequence). CDR3 nucleotides: TGTGCCAGTAGTATAACTGAAAAACTGTTTTTT. Translated: CASSITEKLFF.

CDR3 sequence reads: CASSLESGSGNTIYF. The DNA of the CDR3 is TGTGCCAGCAGCTTAGAATCGGGATCTGGAAACACCATATATTTT. The chain joins TRBV11-2 to TRBJ1-3; D not certain. The CDR3 covers 15 residues. Germline CDR1 SGHAT, CDR2 FQNNGV. Trimming cost V 0 bases and J 1 base, with 7 bases left between them.

The chain is built from TRBV5-6 and TRBJ2-5; 7 bases fit TRBD2. V lost 2 bases to trimming and J lost 5 bases; unmatched junction nucleotides: 6. The CDR3 covers 14 residues. Germline V gene data show CDR1 as SGHDT and CDR2 as YYEEEE. As DNA, the CDR3 is TGTGCCAGCAGCTTAAGGGGAGGGATGGAGACCCAGTACTTC. This encodes CASSLRGGMETQYF.

Written as DNA, the CDR3 is TGTGCCAGCAGCCCCCATGACAGGGCTTCCGTCTACGAGCAGTACTTC. It specifies CASSPHDRASVYEQYF. J is TRBJ2-7 and V is TRBV9; 7 nucleotides line up with TRBD1. Germline loops: CDR1 SGDLS, CDR2 YYNGEE. The V segment lost 4 bases and the J segment 3 bases; nucleotides outside the gene matches: 13. The CDR3 is made up of 16 amino acids.

The V gene is TRBV12-5, the J gene TRBJ1-1; D is undetermined. Per germline, CDR1 LGHNT and CDR2 FRNRAP. The CDR3 has 13 amino acids. Deletions cut 8 bases from V and 0 bases from J, with 10 bases between. This CDR3 reads CASKGAMNTEAFF. The CDR3, as DNA: TGTGCTAGTAAGGGCGCCATGAACACTGAAGCTTTCTTT.

The gene calls are TRBV11-1 and TRBJ1-5, with D maybe TRBD1 (6 bases). Looked up from germline, CDR1 is SGHAT and CDR2 is FQDESV (reference sequence). The CDR3 consists of 15 residues. The V and J ends lost 2 bases and 5 bases respectively, with 13 bases between them. This CDR3 is CASSLRGGGDQPQHF. CDR3 nucleotides: TGTGCCAGCAGCTTAAGAGGGGGAGGCGATCAGCCCCAGCATTTT.

The V call is TRBV5-4, the J call TRBJ1-6; D remains unclear. CDR1 is SGHNT and CDR2 is YYREEE in the germline V gene (reference sequence). V lost 1 base and J 10 bases, leaving 12 bases between the germline ends. The CDR3 length is 14 residues. In nucleotides, the CDR3 is TGTGCCAGCAGCTTGAGGACGCAGTTATCACCCCTCCACTTT. Residues: CASSLRTQLSPLHF.

The chain recombines TRBV6-6 with TRBJ2-3; TRBD1 agrees at 9 bases. The CDR3 consists of 16 residues. Germline CDR1 and CDR2: MNHNY and SVGAGI (reference sequence). V was clipped by 5 bases and J by 0 bases; unmatched bases: 6. CDR3 sequence reads: CASSLGTGHSTDTQYF. The CDR3 DNA reads as TGTGCCAGCAGTCTCGGGACAGGGCATAGCACAGATACGCAGTATTTT.